The 21 T cell receptor beta chains reported below all come from one sample, sequenced in a study of blood T cell repertoires in COVID-19. Repertoires were generated with immunoSEQ multiplex PCR, while TCRdb's copy carries only in-frame clones and drops some. The table records 200,000 to 250,000 clones, under 90% of them present only once. Sequencing was done on a sample of peripheral blood. These receptors came from a man between 60 and 75 years old who had recovered from COVID-19.

V gene TRBV19 combines with J gene TRBJ2-5; TRBD1 agrees at 10 bases. J was trimmed by 8 bases and V by 5 bases; bases with no gene match: 14. Germline CDR1 and CDR2: LNHDA and SQIVND (reference sequence). This CDR3 contains 16 residues. In DNA form, the CDR3 reads TGTGCCAGTAGTCTACCAAGGACAGGGGGACAAGTCACCCAGTACTTC. Its translation: CASSLPRTGGQVTQYF.

This CDR3 is CASSFTTVPPDTQYF. In DNA, the CDR3 is TGTGCCAGCAGCTTCACGACTGTACCCCCAGATACGCAGTATTTT. The chain recombines TRBV7-3 with TRBJ2-3; D gene ambiguous. This CDR3 has 15 amino acids. From germline, CDR1 is SGHTA and CDR2 FQGTGA. Trimming removed 3 bases at V and 4 bases at J, with 14 bases between.

This rearrangement joins TRBV7-9 to TRBJ1-3; no firm D call. This CDR3 is built from 14 residues. Germline CDR1 and CDR2: SEHNR and FQNEAQ (reference sequence). V shed 5 bases and J shed 1 base, with 9 bases lying between them. CDR3 DNA sequence: TGTGCCAGCAGCCCTGGCCAATCTGGAAACACCATATATTTT. Translating gives CASSPGQSGNTIYF.

This clone was detected only a few times. This sequence joins TRBV10-1 and TRBJ2-2; TRBD1 aligns across 11 bases. With 2 bases clipped from V and 3 bases from J, the junction kept 5 bases outside the gene matches. The CDR3 loop spans 17 amino acids. Germline lookup yields CDR1 WNHNN and CDR2 SYGVQD (reference sequence). CDR3 region: CASSEKDRGQDTGELFF. The CDR3 nucleotides read TGCGCCAGCAGTGAGAAGGACAGGGGGCAGGACACCGGGGAGCTGTTTTTT.

The chain links TRBV6-6 to TRBJ2-7, with 9 bases lining up with TRBD1. This CDR3 is 16 amino acids long. Germline V gene sequence: CDR1 MNHNY, CDR2 SVGAGI (reference sequence). V shed 2 bases, J shed 2 bases, and the junction held 7 bases outside the gene matches. In DNA form, the CDR3 reads TGTGCCAGCAGTTACCTCCCGGGACAGGGAACCTACGAGCAGTACTTC. Amino acids: CASSYLPGQGTYEQYF.

The chain carries TRBV2 and TRBJ2-7; D not certain. This CDR3 has 12 amino acids. Germline loops: CDR1 SNHLY, CDR2 FYNNEI. V was cut by 6 bases and J by 6 bases, with 12 bases left in between. The CDR3 coding sequence is TGTGCCAGCAGCGCCAGCGCAGCCGAGCAGTACTTC. Its protein product is CASSASAAEQYF.

This clone was detected ten times or more. This chain joins TRBV18 and TRBJ2-1; 9 bases match TRBD2. Per the germline V gene, CDR1 is KGHSH and CDR2 is LQKENI. The CDR3 runs to 16 residues. V lost 0 bases to trimming and J lost 6 bases; unmatched junction nucleotides: 6. As DNA, the CDR3 is TGTGCCAGCTCACCACCGCGTCTAGCGGGAACCAATGAGCAGTTCTTC. It specifies CASSPPRLAGTNEQFF.

The chain uses TRBV2 and TRBJ2-7, with TRBD1 identical over 10 bases. This CDR3 region has 13 residues. Germline V gene data show CDR1 as SNHLY and CDR2 as FYNNEI. J gave up 6 bases and V 7 bases, and 6 bases lay outside the gene matches. This CDR3 is CASTRDRGSEQYF. The CDR3 DNA sequence: TGTGCCAGCACCCGGGACAGGGGAAGCGAGCAGTACTTC.

J is TRBJ2-7 and V is TRBV11-1, with D perhaps TRBD2 (6 bases). CDR1 SGHAT and CDR2 FQDESV come from the germline V gene (reference sequence). V gave up 2 bases and J gave up 3 bases, with 14 bases separating them. CDR3 length: 15 amino acids. CDR3 coding DNA: TGTGCCAGCAGCTTAATGGGGACTCCTCTCTACGAGCAGTACTTC. Translating gives CASSLMGTPLYEQYF.

V and J are TRBV5-6 and TRBJ1-2; the D is unclear. CDR1 and CDR2 from the germline V gene are SGHDT and YYEEEE. Trimming took 0 bases from V and 7 from J, leaving 10 bases between them. The CDR3 is made up of 13 amino acids. DNA of the CDR3: TGTGCCAGCAGCTTGGCCCGGGAAGGTGGCTACACCTTC. This translates into CASSLAREGGYTF.

The rearrangement links TRBV6-6 to TRBJ2-5; D remains unclear. V was pared by 0 bases and J by 0 bases, with 11 bases between. Germline assignment: CDR1 MNHNY and CDR2 SVGAGI (reference sequence). The CDR3 extends over 16 amino acids. This CDR3 is CASSYSISRNQETQYF. CDR3 nucleotides: TGTGCCAGCAGTTACTCGATTTCTAGAAACCAAGAGACCCAGTACTTC.

The chain recombines TRBV18 with TRBJ2-5; maybe TRBD2 (5 bases). In germline, CDR1 is KGHSH, CDR2 LQKENI. V lost 6 bases, J lost 5 bases, and 16 bases lay in between. CDR3 length equals 14 residues. The DNA of the CDR3 is TGTGCCAGCTCCCCAAGGACTTCTGGGGAGACCCAGTACTTC. Protein product: CASSPRTSGETQYF.

The chain links TRBV2 to TRBJ2-5; tentative D call: TRBD1 (7 bases). The germline V and J ends were trimmed by 4 bases and 4 bases, with 13 bases remaining between them. The CDR3 loop spans 14 amino acids. Germline-derived CDR1 and CDR2 are SNHLY and FYNNEI. The CDR3: CASSGQGGPETQYF. In DNA, the CDR3 is TGTGCCAGCAGTGGTCAGGGGGGACCAGAGACCCAGTACTTC.

The V gene is TRBV27, the J gene TRBJ1-2; tentatively, D is TRBD1 (6 bases). CDR1 MNHEY and CDR2 SMNVEV come from the germline V gene (reference sequence). This CDR3 is 16 amino acids long. Trimming pared 3 bases from V and 7 bases from J, leaving 21 bases between. The CDR3 sequence: CASSLNPDSRGGGYTF. The CDR3 DNA reads TGTGCCAGCAGTTTGAATCCTGACTCCAGAGGGGGTGGCTACACCTTC.

V usage is TRBV28 and J usage is TRBJ1-1, with 7 bases fitting TRBD1. V shed 8 bases and J 2 bases; nucleotides not matched to a gene: 5. The CDR3 length is 13 residues. The V gene's germline CDR1 is MDHEN and CDR2 SYDVKM. CDR3 sequence reads: CASLRTGNTEAFF. CDR3 nucleotides: TGTGCCAGCCTCCGGACAGGAAACACTGAAGCTTTCTTT.

The rearrangement links TRBV18 to TRBJ1-2, with D perhaps matching TRBD1 (5 bases). V lost 2 bases, J lost 8 bases, and 21 bases lay in between. This CDR3 region has 16 residues. Looked up from germline, CDR1 is KGHSH and CDR2 is LQKENI. The CDR3 nucleotides read TGTGCCAGCTCACCAAACAGGCAGCAGCCCGTTAAGGGCTACACCTTC. This gives the protein CASSPNRQQPVKGYTF.

The rearrangement joins TRBV20-1 to TRBJ2-1; 7 nucleotides align to TRBD2. Germline values: CDR1 DFQATT, CDR2 SNEGSKA (reference sequence). The CDR3 runs to 15 residues. Germline trimming cut 3 bases from V and 7 bases from J; bases unmatched to any gene: 12. The CDR3 spells CSASTGRESRNEQFF. The CDR3 DNA reads as TGCAGTGCTAGTACTGGGCGGGAGTCACGGAATGAGCAGTTCTTC.

The rearrangement joins TRBV5-4 to TRBJ2-1, with D possibly being TRBD1 (6 bases). The CDR3 has 12 amino acids. V gave up 1 base and J gave up 15 bases, with 14 bases separating them. The germline V gene has CDR1 SGHNT and CDR2 YYREEE (reference sequence). The CDR3 sequence is CASSLSGGARFF. CDR3 DNA sequence: TGTGCCAGCAGCTTGTCTGGGGGCGCGAGGTTCTTC.

The chain couples TRBV10-3 to TRBJ2-7, with TRBD1 as a possible D gene (5 bases). CDR3 size: 14 residues. Germline V gene sequence: CDR1 ENHRY, CDR2 SYGVKD. V dropped 4 bases and J dropped 2 bases, with 12 bases sitting between them. CDR3: CAISGGHGAYEQYF. CDR3 sequence (DNA): TGTGCCATCAGTGGAGGACATGGCGCCTACGAGCAGTACTTC.

CDR3 sequence: CSARVGAEAFF. The CDR3 region has the DNA TGCAGTGCTAGAGTGGGCGCTGAAGCTTTCTTT. The J gene is TRBJ1-1, the V gene TRBV20-1; the D is unclear. V was cut by 1 base and J by 6 bases, with 6 bases left in between. CDR3 size: 11 residues. The germline V gene has CDR1 DFQATT and CDR2 SNEGSKA (reference sequence).

V usage is TRBV19 and J usage is TRBJ1-5; TRBD1 might be the D (6 bases). The CDR3 extends over 15 amino acids. Trimming took off 10 bases at V and 3 bases at J, with 19 bases between the two ends. CDR1 is LNHDA and CDR2 is SQIVND in the germline V gene (reference sequence). The CDR3 loop reads CATRQVGTYNQPQHF. The CDR3 bases are TGTGCCACGAGACAGGTTGGGACCTACAATCAGCCCCAGCATTTT.